The text below deals with one T cell receptor beta chain. Its antigen remains unidentified. The CDR3 consists of 16 residues. Looked up from germline, CDR1 is SGHRS and CDR2 is YFSETQ. Unmatched junction bases numbered 7, after V lost 4 bases and J lost 3 bases. The study ran its PCR with 60 Vbeta and 13 Jbeta primers. Here immunoSEQ multiplex PCR was the method, and the copy in TCRdb shows in-frame clones only, minus some. The sample carries 150,000 to 200,000 clones, around 68% recorded once. The sample originates from a study of cytomegalovirus exposure and HLA in healthy donors. Study summary: For the approximately 400 genotyped donors, 80% to 90% fell within the Caucasian-associated ancestry cluster.

Study-wide findings and caveats: Follow-up analysis later connected one missense variant in DCLRE1C with trimming of TCR beta V- and J-genes. Indistinguishable V segments such as TRBV6-2 and TRBV6-3 were excluded.

Healthy bone marrow donors made up the cohort. Sequencing used PBMCs. The chain is built from TRBV5-1 and TRBJ2-7, with 13 bases that match TRBD2. This receptor was identified in a man aged 40-55 years in good health and CMV-seronegative. The CDR3 loop is CASSVGLAGVGYEQYF. Written as DNA, the CDR3 is TGCGCCAGCAGCGTAGGACTAGCGGGAGTTGGCTACGAGCAGTACTTC.